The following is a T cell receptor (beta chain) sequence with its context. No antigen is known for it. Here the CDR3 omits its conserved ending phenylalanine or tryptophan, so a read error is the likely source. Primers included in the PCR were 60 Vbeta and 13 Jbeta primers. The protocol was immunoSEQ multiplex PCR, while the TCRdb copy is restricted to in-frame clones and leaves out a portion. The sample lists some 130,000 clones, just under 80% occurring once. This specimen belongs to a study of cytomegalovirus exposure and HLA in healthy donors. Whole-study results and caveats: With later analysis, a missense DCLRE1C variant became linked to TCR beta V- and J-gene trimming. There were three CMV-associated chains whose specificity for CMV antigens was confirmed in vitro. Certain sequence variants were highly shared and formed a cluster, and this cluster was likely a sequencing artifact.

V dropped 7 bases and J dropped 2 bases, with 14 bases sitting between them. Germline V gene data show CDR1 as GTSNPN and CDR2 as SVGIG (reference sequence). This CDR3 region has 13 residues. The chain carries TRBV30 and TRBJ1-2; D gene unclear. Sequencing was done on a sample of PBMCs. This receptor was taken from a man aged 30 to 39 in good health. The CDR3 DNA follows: TGTGCCTCGCCTCGGTCAGCGAACTATGGCTACACCCTC. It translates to CASPRSANYGYTL.